This T cell receptor (beta chain) appears in the sequencing data of a study of T cell repertoires in cytomegalovirus infection. Each CDR3 protein gets one entry after TCRdb re-called the reads with MiXCR. Counted here are around 74,000 distinct CDR3 sequences, 3.5% to 4.5% occurring once; the ten biggest clones make up over 4.5%. Looked up from germline, CDR1 is SGHVS and CDR2 is FQNEAQ. There are 14 residues in the CDR3. The V gene lost 5 bases and the J gene lost 1 base, with 11 bases spanning the gap. This clonotype was seen at least ten times. Specimen: PBMCs. The J gene is TRBJ2-5, the V gene TRBV7-8; tentatively, D is TRBD2 (7 bases). The TCR sequence derives from a human donor in good health (CMV status not recorded). Some clones in this sample may be carry-over from other donors' samples. In DNA form, the CDR3 reads TGTGCCAGCAGCCTACGGGGGGCCCAAGAGACCCAGTACTTC. Translation gives CASSLRGAQETQYF.